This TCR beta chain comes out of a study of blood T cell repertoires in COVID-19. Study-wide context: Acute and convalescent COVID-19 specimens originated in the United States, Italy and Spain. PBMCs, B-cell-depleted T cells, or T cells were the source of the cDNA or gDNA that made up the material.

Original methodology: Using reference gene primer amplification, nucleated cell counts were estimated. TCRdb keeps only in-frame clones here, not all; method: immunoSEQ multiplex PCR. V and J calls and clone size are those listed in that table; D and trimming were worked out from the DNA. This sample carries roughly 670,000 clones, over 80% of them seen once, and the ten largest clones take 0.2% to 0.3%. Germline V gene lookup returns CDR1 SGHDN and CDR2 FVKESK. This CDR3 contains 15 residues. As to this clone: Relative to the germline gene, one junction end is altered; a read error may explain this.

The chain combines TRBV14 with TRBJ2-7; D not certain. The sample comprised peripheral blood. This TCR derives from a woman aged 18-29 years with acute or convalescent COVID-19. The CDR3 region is CASSQVSRLAYERYF. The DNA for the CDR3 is TGTGCCAGCAGCCAAGTCTCTCGGCTTGCCTACGAGCGGTACTTC. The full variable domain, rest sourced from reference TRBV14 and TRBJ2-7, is EAGVTQFPSHSVIEKGQTVTLRCDPISGHDNLYWYRRVMGKEIKFLLHFVKESKQDESGMPNNRFLAERTGGTYSTLKVQPAELEDSGVYFCASSQVSRLAYERYFGPGTRLTVT.